This TCR beta chain originates from a study of early T cells in non-severe SARS-CoV-2 infection. Across the whole study: RNA in bulk from unsorted whole blood was sequenced, and chains were unpaired. The study's findings and limits: Database matching using VDJdb favored anti-spike CD8 responses, with private and CD4 specificities left missing.

Each single cDNA molecule received a unique molecular identifier. TCRdb re-called the 5' RACE reads through MiXCR, storing one row per CDR3 protein. This sample has 50,000 or so distinct CDR3 sequences; approximately 10% occur once, and the top ten carry approximately 9.1%. Comments on this clonotype: Its antigen is not identified.

The germline V gene has CDR1 SGHAT and CDR2 FQNNGV. Trimming removed 0 bases from V and 0 bases from J, with 19 bases in between. The CDR3 has 19 residues. The chain recombines TRBV11-2 with TRBJ2-3; a possible D gene is TRBD2 (6 bases). The receptor was derived from an adult who was a healthcare worker with PCR-confirmed SARS-CoV-2 infection or an uninfected control (not recorded which). Material: whole blood. For the CDR3, the DNA is TGTGCCAGCAGCTTAGATTTTCCGAAGTGGGAGGTTAGCACAGATACGCAGTATTTT. It yields the protein CASSLDFPKWEVSTDTQYF. Complete variable domain (other parts from reference TRBV11-2 and TRBJ2-3): EAGVAQSPRYKIIEKRQSVAFWCNPISGHATLYWYQQILGQGPKLLIQFQNNGVVDDSQLPKDRFSAERLKGVDSTLKIQPAKLEDSAVYLCASSLDFPKWEVSTDTQYFGPGTRLTVL.